This T cell receptor beta chain was retrieved from a study of long-term antiretroviral therapy in people with HIV. The study's findings and limits: Controls exceeded HIV repertoires in CDR3 length range.

Sequencing relied on immunoSEQ assay v3.0, run at survey level. This table comes from immunoSEQ multiplex PCR, and its TCRdb copy is limited to in-frame clones, with some not included. The data hold 24,000 or so clones, with 70% to 90% observed a single time. Concerning this clone itself: Its antigen is not identified.

Germline V gene lookup returns CDR1 MNHNS and CDR2 SASEGT. The CDR3 is 15 residues long. Trimming removed 6 bases from V and 6 bases from J, with 20 bases in between. The clonotype originates from a woman in her twenties or thirties with HIV. The sample consisted of unsorted PBMCs, taken 1.9 years after starting antiretroviral therapy. The chain is built from TRBV6-1 and TRBJ1-2, with a tentative D call TRBD1 (6 bases). The CDR3 here is CASRGESGDNHGYTF. The CDR3 DNA reads as TGTGCCAGCAGGGGGGAATCGGGGGACAACCATGGCTACACCTTC.